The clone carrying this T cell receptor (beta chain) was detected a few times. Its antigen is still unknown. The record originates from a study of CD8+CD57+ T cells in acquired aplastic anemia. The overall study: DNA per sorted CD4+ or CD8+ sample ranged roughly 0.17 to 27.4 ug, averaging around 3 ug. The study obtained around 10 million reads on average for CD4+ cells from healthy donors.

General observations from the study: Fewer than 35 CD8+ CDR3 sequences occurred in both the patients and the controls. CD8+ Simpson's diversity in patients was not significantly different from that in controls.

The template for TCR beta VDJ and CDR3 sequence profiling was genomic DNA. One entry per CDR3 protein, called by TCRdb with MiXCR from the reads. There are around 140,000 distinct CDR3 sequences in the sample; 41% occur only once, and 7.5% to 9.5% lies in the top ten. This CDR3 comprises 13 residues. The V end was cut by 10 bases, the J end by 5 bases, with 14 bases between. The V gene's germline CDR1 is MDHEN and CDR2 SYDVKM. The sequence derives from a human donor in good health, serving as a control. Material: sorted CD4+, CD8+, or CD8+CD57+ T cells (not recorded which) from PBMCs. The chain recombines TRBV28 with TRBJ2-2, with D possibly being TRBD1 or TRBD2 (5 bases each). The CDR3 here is CATSGTGTGELFF. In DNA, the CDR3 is TGTGCCACATCCGGGACGGGTACCGGGGAGCTGTTTTTT. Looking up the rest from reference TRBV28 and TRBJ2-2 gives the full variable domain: DVKVTQSSRYLVKRTGEKVFLECVQDMDHENMFWYRQDPGLGLRLIYFSYDVKMKEKGDIPEGYSVSREKKERFSLILESASTNQTSMYLCATSGTGTGELFFGEGSRLTVL.